Below, one TCR beta chain is given with its context. What it recognizes is unknown. Germline CDR1 and CDR2: MNHEY and SVGAGI. The CDR3 length is 11 residues. Trimming left V 7 bases short and J 6 bases short, with 8 bases between. The data belong to a study of cytomegalovirus exposure and HLA in healthy donors. Regarding the study as a whole: Links to common viral pathogens appeared, in a later analysis, for several of the most significant clusters. Altogether, some 170 TCR beta chains were recorded as cytomegalovirus-associated.

A multiplex PCR was run with 60 Vbeta primers and 13 Jbeta primers. Produced via immunoSEQ multiplex PCR; TCRdb's table is partial and in-frame only. Of approximately 160,000 clones listed, about four fifths are singletons. The J gene is TRBJ2-3, the V gene TRBV6-5; D call uncertain. The sequenced sample consisted of PBMCs. The sequence derives from a man aged 18 to 29 in good health and CMV-seronegative. The CDR3 DNA is TGTGCCAGCACCTCTCGGGATACGCAGTATTTT. Its protein is CASTSRDTQYF.